One TCR beta chain is described in this entry. Here immunoSEQ multiplex PCR was the method, and the copy in TCRdb shows in-frame clones only, minus some. The table lists roughly 70,000 clones, approximately 96% of them singletons. This entry comes from a study of cytomegalovirus exposure and HLA in healthy donors. V shed 5 bases and J shed 3 bases, with 11 bases lying between them. From germline, CDR1 is LNHDA and CDR2 SQIVND (reference sequence). The length of the CDR3 is 13 residues. The clonotype comes from a man aged 18 to 30 in good health and CMV-seronegative. The sequencing sample was made of PBMCs. The V and J genes are TRBV19 and TRBJ2-7, with D possibly TRBD1 on 5 matching bases. The CDR3 sequence: CASSSQGDYEQYF. The CDR3 DNA follows: TGTGCCAGTAGTTCGCAGGGTGACTACGAGCAGTACTTC.